This record concerns one T cell receptor beta chain sequence. The antigen remains undetermined. This specimen belongs to a study of CD8 T cells in ankylosing spondylitis. Notes on the study in general: Blood from ankylosing spondylitis patients appeared to carry a characteristic roughly 8-variant TCR beta motif. Existing reports had already noted some motif variants in reactive arthritis synovial fluid and blood. A CD8+ phenotype characterized the disease-linked clones, which were relatively rare in peripheral blood.

TCRdb reprocessed the 5' RACE reads via MiXCR and lists one record per CDR3 protein. The sample holds 650,000 to 800,000 distinct CDR3 sequences, 19% seen once. Germline V gene data show CDR1 as ENHRY and CDR2 as SYGVKD. V trimming: 2 bases; J trimming: 4 bases; junction bases outside the gene matches: 3. The CDR3 runs 14 residues. The source is a male donor with ankylosing spondylitis. The sample was blood, either unsorted or a sorted T cell fraction (not recorded which). This chain connects TRBV10-3 to TRBJ2-7; 9 nucleotides line up with TRBD1. As DNA, the CDR3 is TGTGCCATCAGTGAGGGACAGGGGCTATACGAGCAGTACTTC. Translated, it gives CAISEGQGLYEQYF.